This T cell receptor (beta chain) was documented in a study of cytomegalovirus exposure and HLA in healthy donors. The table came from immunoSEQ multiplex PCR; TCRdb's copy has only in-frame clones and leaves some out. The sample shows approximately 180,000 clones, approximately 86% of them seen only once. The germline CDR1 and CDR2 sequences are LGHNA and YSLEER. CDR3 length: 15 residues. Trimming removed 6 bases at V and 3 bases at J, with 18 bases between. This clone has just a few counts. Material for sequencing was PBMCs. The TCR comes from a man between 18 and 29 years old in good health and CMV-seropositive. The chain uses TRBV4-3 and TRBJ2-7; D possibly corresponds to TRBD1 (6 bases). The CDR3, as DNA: TGCGCCAGCAGTCGAGACCAGGGGTTCCTCTACGAGCAGTACTTC. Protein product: CASSRDQGFLYEQYF.